This T cell receptor (beta chain) was observed in a study of cytomegalovirus exposure and HLA in healthy donors (TCRdb year 2017). Background on the whole study: An earlier analysis of several hundred of the donors reported 250 to 300 Gb of sequence data and 100 million to 140 million unique TCR beta sequences from about 179 million T cells. An early release covering more than 500 HLA-typed donors comprised about 300 gigabases of sequencing data and roughly 85 million unique TCR sequences. Of the roughly 400 genotyped donors, over 65% fell in the genetic ancestry cluster associated with self-reported Caucasian donors. The aim of the study was to test whether cataloging public T cell receptors could identify signatures of past pathogen exposure. Using immunosequencing, the study profiled T cell repertoires from 500 to 800 subjects and related those repertoires to cytomegalovirus serostatus. Along with the roughly 670-subject first cohort, a separate validation cohort of over 90 different subjects was used. To predict cytomegalovirus infection status, the study combined high-throughput TCR immunosequencing, statistical association of individual TCRs with disease status, and machine learning. In a later analysis, previously published TCR beta repertoires from more than 500 donors were re-analyzed and high-resolution HLA genotyping was added so that TCR occurrence patterns could be studied. The later analysis used no new phenotypic data to find candidate immune exposures, relying instead on TCR beta sequences and their occurrence across donors. To decide whether each TCR beta V gene segment behaved as functional or pseudogenic, an earlier analysis of some 580 of the donors relied on high-throughput TCR beta sequencing. Donor age, sex, ethnicity and CMV serostatus were compiled alongside the repertoire data. A later genetic analysis used genome-wide SNP genotypes for about three fifths of the 666 donors, treating that subset as a discovery cohort. All discovery cohort repertoires had been generated on a single sequencing platform. Class I and class II HLA loci were covered by the typing at four-digit resolution. Typing coverage differed by locus: A, B, C, DRB1 and DQB1 were typed in about 620-630 donors, DQA1 in roughly 500, DPA1 in some 600, and DPB1 in just under 490. Roughly 5 DR-DQ haplotypes were handled as single units for association and clustering, since linkage in the cohort was strong. Among some 410 genotyped donors of the cohort, an average of around 220,000 unique TCR beta nucleotide sequences was sequenced per donor, of which roughly 17% were non-productive. General conclusions and limits of the study: In a later analysis, the rate of TCR association differed among HLA loci, with DRB1 alleles having the most associated TCRs and HLA-C alleles having the fewest. Broadly in line with IMGT annotations, most TCR beta V segments showed up in productive rearrangements about 90% or about 30% of the time in an earlier analysis of 450 to 600 of the donors. A further reported finding was that TCR beta sequences accurately predicted the HLA-A and HLA-B alleles for most subjects in the first cohort. A group of highly shared sequence variants was considered likely to be a technical artifact of the sequencing pipeline. According to a later analysis, parvovirus B19, influenza, CMV and Epstein-Barr virus appeared linked to several top co-occurrence clusters. The cohort was sequenced for TCR beta chains only, and without alpha or paired-chain data the features that could be detected were limited. In vitro tests confirmed that a few of the cytomegalovirus-associated TCR beta chains recognize cytomegalovirus antigens. The classifier was reported to diagnose cytomegalovirus status with high specificity and sensitivity in both the original cohort and the validation cohort. The earlier analysis of about 600 of the donors excluded some 16 rarely observed V segments, including chromosome 9 orphons, because counts were too low. According to a later analysis, most CMV-associated TCR beta chains appeared to be HLA-restricted, and the HLA associations seemed to be driven largely by CMV exposure. Immune exposure information for the cohort was limited to CMV serostatus. Most TCR sequences were seen in very few donors, while some public TCRs were found in many individuals. The authors suggested that the approach could potentially be generalized to other disease states and immunological phenotypes. Correlated functional status among segregating V segments might be attributable to linkage disequilibrium, but an unknown experimental factor could not be ruled out. In the study, about 150 TCR beta chains were listed as associated with cytomegalovirus. Because HLA typing was missing for some donors at each locus, association tests included only the typed subset. When HLA alleles, especially DR and DQ, strongly co-occurred, TCR associations were difficult to assign to individual alleles. According to a later genetic analysis, donors in an Asian-associated ancestry cluster had fewer N-insertions in productive TCRs than the approximately 710-donor mean. A later analysis associated 16,951 TCR beta sequences with specific HLA alleles at a false discovery rate of 0.05. The presence/absence analyses assumed that sequencing depth was roughly uniform across donors, and that assumption may not be true. Compared with equally common non-associated chains, HLA-associated TCR beta chains in a later analysis were more clonally expanded and had lower generation probabilities. An association between a missense DCLRE1C variant and V-gene and J-gene trimming of TCR beta chains was found in a later genetic analysis and replicated in an independent cohort.

Library preparation used the immunoSEQ multiplex PCR assay. The multiplex PCR relied on a mix of 60 forward primers for TCR Vbeta segments and 13 reverse primers for TCR Jbeta segments. The CDR3 region of rearranged TCR beta genes was amplified from genomic DNA with a multiplex PCR assay. On the Illumina HiSeq System, the amplified TCR beta libraries were sequenced as 87-base-pair reads. The source study handled its data this way. In a later analysis, about 80 million unique TCR beta chains were counted across the 666 repertoires, and around 10 million of these chains were shared by at least two donors. To remove PCR and sequencing errors, raw reads were error-corrected and collapsed into unique sequences using a nearest-neighbor algorithm that merged closely related sequences. CDR3 sequences were aligned to IMGT reference sequences to assign V, D and J gene segments. Each retained sequence needed at least a six-nucleotide match to both a V gene segment and a J gene segment. Rearrangements were classified as productive when the CDR3 lacked stop codons and remained in frame with V and J, and all other rearrangements were classified as non-productive. CDR3 was defined according to IMGT convention as the region running from the second conserved V-encoded cysteine to the conserved J-encoded phenylalanine. The earlier analysis of about 590 of the donors excluded sequences that lacked an unambiguous match to a single V gene segment. An earlier analysis of several hundred of the donors called V segments functional above 56.7% productive rearrangements and segregating when the between-donor standard deviation exceeded 5%. To diagnose cytomegalovirus status from the catalog of TCR beta chain sequences, a statistical classification framework was built. In a later analysis, TCR nucleotide sequences were compared against IMGT/GENE-DB human TR gene sequences so that V and J genes could be assigned. The TCRdist pipeline was used in a later analysis to assign CDR3 sequences and most-parsimonious VDJ recombination scenarios. In a later analysis, each TCR beta chain was defined by its CDR3 amino acid sequence together with its V-gene family, and reads without a unique V-gene family were excluded. In a later analysis, approximately 640 highly shared, low-generation-probability nucleotide sequences were removed to address suspected cross-contamination and a sequencing artifact. In a later analysis, a clonal expansion index was calculated for each public chain from normalized within-repertoire ranks of inferred template counts. In a later analysis, generation probabilities were computed with a VDJ recombination model fitted to out-of-frame rearrangements, and the resulting probabilities were checked against IGoR. In a later analysis, hypergeometric tests were used to score TCR-TCR, TCR-HLA and TCR-CMV co-occurrence, with a repertoire-size bias correction applied to TCR pairs. False discovery rates were estimated in a later analysis by permuting HLA or CMV assignments 20 times. In a later analysis, co-occurring TCRs were grouped using DBSCAN, with TCRdist sequence similarity added in when clustering inside HLA-allele-positive subsets. For co-occurrence clustering, repertoires with fewer than 30,000 or more than 120,000 public chains were excluded, along with a handful of repertoires with anomalous nucleotide sharing. Here the immuneACCESS table is served through TCRdb, limited to in-frame sequences with V and J called. Missing clones are a known gap in these copies; in checked studies unresolved V genes cover under half, and the rest lacks a known reason. That table furnishes V, J and clone size, whereas the DNA furnished D and trimming. This sample gives 90,000 to 120,000 clones in total; around 73% of them show up just once. The ten biggest clones cover roughly 1.8% of the sample.

The cohort consisted of approximately 670 healthy bone marrow donors. At the time of sampling, every cohort member was nominally healthy, though immune exposures that went unrecorded were likely present. The donor was CMV seronegative and belonged to the group of 350 to 400 seronegative cohort members. Each donor provided a peripheral blood sample, and peripheral blood mononuclear cells were used for TCR beta sequencing. The Qiagen DNeasy Blood Extraction Kit was used to extract genomic DNA from the blood cell samples. To note about this clone: Its antigen is currently not known. The sample holds no much larger clone one base away, and base qualities are not on file.

Sequencing was done on a sample of PBMCs. The sequence was collected from a woman aged 40 to 50 in good health and CMV-seronegative.

This receptor has the CDR3 CASRPTPGQSTDTQYF. DNA sequence: TGTGCCAGCAGACCCACCCCGGGACAGAGCACAGATACGCAGTATTTT. The chain is assembled from TRBV7-9 and TRBJ2-3, with 7 middle bases fitting TRBD1. The CDR3 contains 16 residues, cysteine and phenylalanine counted. This entry keeps only the CDR3 DNA: 48 bases, framed from base 1. Germline trimming amounts to 6 bases on V and 0 bases on J, with 9 as the count of junction bases outside the gene matches. CDR1 and CDR2 (SEHNR, FQNEAQ) derive from the germline V gene (reference sequence).